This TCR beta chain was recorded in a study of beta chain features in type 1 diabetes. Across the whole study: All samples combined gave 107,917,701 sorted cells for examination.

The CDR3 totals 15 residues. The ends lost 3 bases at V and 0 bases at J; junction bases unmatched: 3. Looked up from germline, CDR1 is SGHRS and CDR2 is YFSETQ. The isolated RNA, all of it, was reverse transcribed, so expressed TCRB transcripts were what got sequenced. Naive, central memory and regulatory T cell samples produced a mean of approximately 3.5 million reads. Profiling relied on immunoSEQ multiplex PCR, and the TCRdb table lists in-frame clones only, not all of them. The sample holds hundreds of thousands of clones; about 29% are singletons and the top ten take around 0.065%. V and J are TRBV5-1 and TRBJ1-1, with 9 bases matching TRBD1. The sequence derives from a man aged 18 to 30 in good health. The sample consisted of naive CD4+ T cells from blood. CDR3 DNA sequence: TGCGCCAGCAGCTCCGGGACAGGGTTGAACACTGAAGCTTTCTTT. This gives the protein CASSSGTGLNTEAFF.